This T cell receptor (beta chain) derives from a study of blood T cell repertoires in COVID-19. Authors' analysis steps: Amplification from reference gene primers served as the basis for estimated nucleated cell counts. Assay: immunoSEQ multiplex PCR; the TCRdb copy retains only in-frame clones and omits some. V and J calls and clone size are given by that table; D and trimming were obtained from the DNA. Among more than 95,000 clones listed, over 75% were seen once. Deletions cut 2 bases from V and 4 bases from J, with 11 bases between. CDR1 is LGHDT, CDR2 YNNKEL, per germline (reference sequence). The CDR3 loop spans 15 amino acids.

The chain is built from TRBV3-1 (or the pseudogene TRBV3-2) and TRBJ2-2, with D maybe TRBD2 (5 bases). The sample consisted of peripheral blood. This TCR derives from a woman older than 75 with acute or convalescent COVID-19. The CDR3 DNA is TGTGCCAGCAGCCAAAGCGGCAGAGCCACCGGGGAGCTGTTTTTT. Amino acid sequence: CASSQSGRATGELFF.